The rows below give T cell receptor beta chains drawn from one sample of a study of T cells expressing NK-cell markers. TCRdb re-called the 5' RACE reads; every CDR3 protein appears as one record, without DNA. Its listing shows 350,000 to 500,000 distinct CDR3 sequences. Sample: blood T cells: a sorted CD56 or NKG2C T cell subset, CD4+ or CD8+ T cells, or bulk PBMC T cells (not recorded which). The receptor source for this set is a woman aged 18 to 75 in good health. Each CDR3 is given with its conserved first and last residue.

V gene	J gene	CDR3 protein
TRBV11-1	TRBJ2-3	CASSSGPSEDTQYF
TRBV7-3	TRBJ2-1	CASSQGINEQFF
TRBV12-3/TRBV12-4	TRBJ2-1	CAITFAWGRGNEQFF
TRBV7-9	TRBJ2-1	CASSSGGSWNEQFF
TRBV20-1	TRBJ1-5	CSAGGQSNQPQHF
TRBV4-3	TRBJ1-2	CASSQAANYGYTF
TRBV7-2	TRBJ2-7	CASSLRQAASYEQYF
TRBV6-5	TRBJ1-4	CASSYSRAEKLFF
TRBV4-3	TRBJ1-6	CASSQPSNSPLHF
TRBV5-4	TRBJ2-7	CASSFGRQGADEQYF
TRBV5-1	TRBJ2-2	CATSRGAPKAGELFF
TRBV20-1	TRBJ2-3	CSAAGTTTDTQYF
TRBV19	TRBJ1-6	CASMGPATNSPLHF
TRBV12-3/TRBV12-4	TRBJ2-7	CASSPLKGDRGHEQYF
TRBV4-3	TRBJ1-1	CASAEGGSEAFF
TRBV7-9	TRBJ2-5	CASRKRETQYF
TRBV5-1	TRBJ2-2	CASGVNTGELFF
TRBV10-3	TRBJ1-4	CATRDGDSTHEKLFF
TRBV10-3	TRBJ1-5	CAISAGTGQQPQHF
TRBV7-9	TRBJ2-2	CASSLGVGDTGELFF
TRBV9	TRBJ1-1	CASSLDGAGNPEAFF
TRBV5-1	TRBJ2-5	CASSPVSVETQYF
TRBV5-1	TRBJ2-1	CASSFLSETSGDYNEQFF
TRBV15	TRBJ2-1	CATSRELMDSRYNEQFF
TRBV12-5	TRBJ2-2	CASGPFERGEDTGELFF
TRBV7-6	TRBJ2-3	CASSSRGRSRGGDTQYF
TRBV20-1	TRBJ2-4	CSARASGEKNIQYF
TRBV11-1	TRBJ2-1	CASSPRLTEQFF
TRBV20-1	TRBJ1-2	CSASEDSTVFNYGYTF
TRBV12-3/TRBV12-4	TRBJ1-1	CASSFLRNPLEAFF
TRBV10-3	TRBJ2-3	CAIKATPPTDTDTQYF
TRBV13	TRBJ2-3	CASSLSAPDTQYF
TRBV4-3	TRBJ1-2	CASSQETGGYGYTF
TRBV3-1	TRBJ1-1	CASSQQGSLNTEAFF
TRBV12-3/TRBV12-4	TRBJ1-2	CASSLAPGQGHRGYTF
TRBV20-1	TRBJ2-1	CSAEGSAPYNEQFF
TRBV20-1	TRBJ2-1	CSAPGRKNEQFF
TRBV5-1	TRBJ2-7	CASSWESSYEQYF
TRBV7-2	TRBJ1-5	CASSWNGGASQPQHF
TRBV5-1	TRBJ2-2	CASSSGTGGTGELFF
TRBV12-3/TRBV12-4	TRBJ2-1	CASTRRGTSGSNEQFF